This section outlines one TCR beta chain sequence together with its context. Antigen specificity is unknown. The protocol was immunoSEQ multiplex PCR, while the TCRdb copy is restricted to in-frame clones and leaves out a portion. The sample contains some 80,000 clones, roughly 90% of which appear only once. This sample was taken from a study of T cell responses to AZD1222 COVID-19 vaccine. Study results and limitations: Breadth and depth of Spike-specific TCRs rose after two AZD1222 doses.

CDR3 length: 17 residues. CDR1 and CDR2 (germline): MNHEY, SMNVEV (reference sequence). The junction had 16 bases not matched to a gene; V was cut back by 5 bases and J by 5 bases. This specimen was peripheral blood, taken on day 0 of AZD1222 vaccination. The V and J genes are TRBV27 and TRBJ1-1, with 8 positions matching TRBD1. This TCR was recovered from an adult in good health. CDR3: CASSPRGPGGAVTEAFF. The CDR3, as DNA: TGTGCCAGCAGTCCACGGGGGCCAGGGGGCGCAGTTACTGAAGCTTTCTTT.